Listed here are 10 T cell receptor beta chains from one sample, sequenced in a study of blood T cell repertoires in COVID-19. Assay used: immunoSEQ multiplex PCR; TCRdb lists only in-frame clones, some missing. The data contain 200,000 or so clones, about 80% of them singletons. What was sequenced was PBMCs or T cells enriched from blood (not recorded which). These receptor sequences come from a man between 35 and 55 years old who had recovered from COVID-19.

The gene calls are TRBV6-2 or TRBV6-3 and TRBJ2-5; D is perhaps TRBD1 (6 bases). Trimming pared 6 bases from V and 5 bases from J, leaving 25 bases between. Germline assignment: CDR1 MNHEY and CDR2 SVGEGT. The CDR3 totals 17 residues. The CDR3 bases are TGTGCCAGCAGCGACTTACTTCGCAGGGGCAATTTGGAGACCCAGTACTTC. Translation gives CASSDLLRRGNLETQYF.

The V and J genes are TRBV7-2 and TRBJ1-5; D gene unclear. The CDR3 runs to 15 residues. CDR1 and CDR2 (germline): SGHTA, FQGNSA. V was trimmed by 2 bases and J by 7 bases, leaving 15 bases between them. The CDR3 loop reads CASSLSPGSGQPQHF. Written as DNA, the CDR3 is TGTGCCAGCAGCTTATCCCCGGGTTCCGGGCAGCCCCAGCATTTT.

This clone was seen a handful of times. This rearrangement joins TRBV4-3 to TRBJ1-6; 7 bases are a match to TRBD1. The germline V gene encodes CDR1 LGHNA and CDR2 YSLEER. With V trimmed by 3 bases and J by 7 bases, 6 bases remained unmatched. The CDR3 consists of 15 residues. CDR3 sequence (DNA): TGCGCCAGCAGCCAGAGGACAGGAGGCAATTCACCCCTCCACTTT. Its protein is CASSQRTGGNSPLHF.

The genes are TRBV10-3 and TRBJ2-7; TRBD1 aligns across 10 bases. CDR3 length: 15 amino acids. In germline, CDR1 is ENHRY, CDR2 SYGVKD. After removal of 4 bases from V and 6 bases from J, the junction contained 9 bases not matched to a gene. CDR3 sequence: CAISGGDRGVGEQYF. CDR3 DNA: TGTGCCATCAGTGGGGGGGACAGGGGTGTTGGCGAGCAGTACTTC.

This clone has just one count. The genes are TRBV6-5 and TRBJ1-5; no clear D gene. Trimming shortened V by 7 bases and J by 2 bases, and 15 bases separated the two germline ends. The CDR3 has 15 residues. Germline V gene lookup returns CDR1 MNHEY and CDR2 SVGAGI. The CDR3 spells CASILAEVRNQPQHF. CDR3 bases: TGTGCCAGCATTCTGGCCGAGGTGCGCAATCAGCCCCAGCATTTT.

The sample holds a few counts of this clone. The V and J genes are TRBV15 and TRBJ1-4; D is uncertain. The germline V gene encodes CDR1 LNHNV and CDR2 YYDKDF (reference sequence). Trimming removed 2 bases at V and 0 bases at J, with 10 bases between. The CDR3 loop spans 16 amino acids. The CDR3 region is CATSRNPVATNEKLFF. DNA of the CDR3: TGTGCCACCAGCAGAAATCCCGTTGCAACTAATGAAAAACTGTTTTTT.

This clone was observed once. The chain couples TRBV28 to TRBJ1-2; perhaps TRBD1 as D (5 bases). The CDR3 covers 14 residues. CDR1 MDHEN and CDR2 SYDVKM come from the germline V gene. Between the trimmed V and J ends, which lost 0 bases and 5 bases, there was a span of 10 bases. The CDR3 DNA follows: TGTGCCAGCAGTTTATGGGCAGGGAATTATGGCTACACCTTC. This codes for CASSLWAGNYGYTF.

The J gene is TRBJ1-2, the V gene TRBV11-2; TRBD1 agrees at 9 bases. The CDR3 length is 15 residues. CDR1 and CDR2 from the germline V gene are SGHAT and FQNNGV. V dropped 5 bases and J dropped 4; count of bases not matched to a gene: 8. The CDR3 nucleotides are TGTGCCAGCAGCCTAGGACAGGGGTTAGCCTATGGCTACACCTTC. Translating gives CASSLGQGLAYGYTF. Based on the CDR3 plus reference TRBV11-2 and TRBJ1-2, the full variable domain is EAGVAQSPRYKIIEKRQSVAFWCNPISGHATLYWYQQILGQGPKLLIQFQNNGVVDDSQLPKDRFSAERLKGVDSTLKIQPAKLEDSAVYLCASSLGQGLAYGYTFGSGTRLTVV.

This chain joins TRBV4-2 and TRBJ1-2, with 7 bases that match TRBD1. Losses at the gene ends were 4 bases for V and 0 bases for J; bases not matched to a gene: 2. CDR1 is LGHNA, CDR2 YNFKEQ, per germline. This CDR3 contains 14 residues. The CDR3 nucleotides read TGTGCCAGCAGCCCCCAGGGGGCTAACTATGGCTACACCTTC. It yields the protein CASSPQGANYGYTF.

The chain couples TRBV21-1 to TRBJ1-2; no check of the table's D call, TRBD1, against the DNA was made. TRBV21-1 is designated a pseudogene. The CDR3 consists of 17 residues. The CDR3 region has the DNA TGTGCCAGCAGCCCCCGGACAGGGGAGGATGAAAACTATGGCTACACCTTC. It yields the protein CASSPRTGEDENYGYTF.